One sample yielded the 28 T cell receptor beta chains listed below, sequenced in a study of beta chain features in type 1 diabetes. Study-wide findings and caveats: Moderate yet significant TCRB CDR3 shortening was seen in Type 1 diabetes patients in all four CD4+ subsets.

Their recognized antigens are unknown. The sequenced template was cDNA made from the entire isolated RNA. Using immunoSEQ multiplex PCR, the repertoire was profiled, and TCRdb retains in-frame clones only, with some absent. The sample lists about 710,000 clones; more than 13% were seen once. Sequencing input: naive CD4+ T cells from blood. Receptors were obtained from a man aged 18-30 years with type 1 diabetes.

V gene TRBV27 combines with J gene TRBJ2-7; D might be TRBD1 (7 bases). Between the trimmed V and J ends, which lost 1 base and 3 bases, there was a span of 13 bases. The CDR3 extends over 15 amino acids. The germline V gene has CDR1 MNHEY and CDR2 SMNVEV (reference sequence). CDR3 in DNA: TGTGCCAGCAGTTTATTGCAGGGGGGAAACTACGAGCAGTACTTC. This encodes CASSLLQGGNYEQYF.

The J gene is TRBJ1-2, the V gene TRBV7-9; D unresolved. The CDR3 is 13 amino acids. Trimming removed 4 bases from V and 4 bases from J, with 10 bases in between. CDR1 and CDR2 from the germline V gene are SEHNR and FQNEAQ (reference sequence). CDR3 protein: CASSSTVSYGYTF. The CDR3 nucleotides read TGTGCCAGCAGCTCCACAGTAAGCTATGGCTACACCTTC.

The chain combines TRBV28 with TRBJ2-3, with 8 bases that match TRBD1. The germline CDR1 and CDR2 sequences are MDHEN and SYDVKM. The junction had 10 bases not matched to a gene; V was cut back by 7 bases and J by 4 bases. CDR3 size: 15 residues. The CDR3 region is CASTRPQGAADTQYF. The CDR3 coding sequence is TGTGCCAGCACCCGCCCGCAGGGGGCGGCAGATACGCAGTATTTT.

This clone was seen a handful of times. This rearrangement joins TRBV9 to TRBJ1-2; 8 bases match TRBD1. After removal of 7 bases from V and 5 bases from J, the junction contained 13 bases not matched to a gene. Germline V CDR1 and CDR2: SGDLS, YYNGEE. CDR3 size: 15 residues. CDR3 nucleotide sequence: TGTGCCAGCCGCGGACAGGGAGGGTTAGGGTATGGCTACACCTTC. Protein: CASRGQGGLGYGYTF.

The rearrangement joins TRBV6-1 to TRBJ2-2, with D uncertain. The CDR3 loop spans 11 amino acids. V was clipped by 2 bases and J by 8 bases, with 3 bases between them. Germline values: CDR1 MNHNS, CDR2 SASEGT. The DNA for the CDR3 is TGTGCCAGCAGTGAATTTGGGGAGCTGTTTTTT. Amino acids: CASSEFGELFF.

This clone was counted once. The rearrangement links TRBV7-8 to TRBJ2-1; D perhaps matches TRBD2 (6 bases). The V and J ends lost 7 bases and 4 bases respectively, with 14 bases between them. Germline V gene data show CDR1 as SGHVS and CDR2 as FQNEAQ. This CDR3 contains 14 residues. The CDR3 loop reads CASTEGGDYNEQFF. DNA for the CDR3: TGTGCCAGCACCGAGGGAGGTGATTACAATGAGCAGTTCTTC.

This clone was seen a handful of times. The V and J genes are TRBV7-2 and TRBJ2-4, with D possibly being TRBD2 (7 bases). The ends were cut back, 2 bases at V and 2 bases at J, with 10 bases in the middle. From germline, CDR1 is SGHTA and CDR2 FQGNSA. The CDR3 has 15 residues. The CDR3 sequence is CASSLRGGSKNIQYF. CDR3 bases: TGTGCCAGCAGCTTAAGGGGGGGCTCCAAAAACATTCAGTACTTC.

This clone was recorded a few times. This CDR3 is CAWSVGLAGAGETQYF. The DNA for the CDR3 is TGTGCCTGGAGTGTAGGGTTAGCGGGGGCTGGAGAGACCCAGTACTTC. This chain links TRBV30 with TRBJ2-5, with 9 bases fitting TRBD2. V lost 0 bases and J lost 4; bases outside the gene matches: 9. The CDR3 sequence is 16 residues long. Per germline, CDR1 GTSNPN and CDR2 SVGIG (reference sequence).

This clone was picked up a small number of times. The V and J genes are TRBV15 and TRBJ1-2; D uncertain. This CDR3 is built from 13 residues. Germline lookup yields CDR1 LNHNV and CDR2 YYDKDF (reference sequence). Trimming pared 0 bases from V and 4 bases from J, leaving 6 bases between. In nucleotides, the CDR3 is TGTGCCACCAGCAGAGATAAAGTCTATGGCTACACCTTC. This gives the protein CATSRDKVYGYTF.

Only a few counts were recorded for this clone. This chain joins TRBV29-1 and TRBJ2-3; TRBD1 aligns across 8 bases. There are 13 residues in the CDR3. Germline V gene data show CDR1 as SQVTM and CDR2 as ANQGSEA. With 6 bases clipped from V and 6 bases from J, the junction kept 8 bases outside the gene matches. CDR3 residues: CSVGTGISDTQYF. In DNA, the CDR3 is TGCAGCGTGGGGACAGGTATTTCGGATACGCAGTATTTT.

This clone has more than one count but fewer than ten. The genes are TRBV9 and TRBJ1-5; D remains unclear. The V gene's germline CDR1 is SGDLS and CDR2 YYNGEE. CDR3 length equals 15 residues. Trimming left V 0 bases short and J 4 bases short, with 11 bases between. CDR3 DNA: TGTGCCAGCAGCGTAGGTGGTGGCAGAAATCAGCCCCAGCATTTT. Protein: CASSVGGGRNQPQHF. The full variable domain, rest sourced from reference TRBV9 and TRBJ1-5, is DSGVTQTPKHLITATGQRVTLRCSPRSGDLSVYWYQQSLDQGLQFLIQYYNGEERAKGNILERFSAQQFPDLHSELNLSSLELGDSALYFCASSVGGGRNQPQHFGDGTRLSIL.

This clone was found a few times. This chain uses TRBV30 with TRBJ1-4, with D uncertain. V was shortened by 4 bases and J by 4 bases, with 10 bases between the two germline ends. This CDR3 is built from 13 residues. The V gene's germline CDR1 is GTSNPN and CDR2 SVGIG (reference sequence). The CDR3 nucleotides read TGTGCCTGGAACCCTGATCTTAATGAAAAACTGTTTTTT. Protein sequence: CAWNPDLNEKLFF.

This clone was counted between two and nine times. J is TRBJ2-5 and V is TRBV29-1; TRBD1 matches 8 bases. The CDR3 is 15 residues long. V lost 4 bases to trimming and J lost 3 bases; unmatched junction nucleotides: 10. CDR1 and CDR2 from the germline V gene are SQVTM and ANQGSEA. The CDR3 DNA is TGCAGCGTTGCCTCGGACAGGGACTTTAAAGAGACCCAGTACTTC. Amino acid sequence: CSVASDRDFKETQYF.

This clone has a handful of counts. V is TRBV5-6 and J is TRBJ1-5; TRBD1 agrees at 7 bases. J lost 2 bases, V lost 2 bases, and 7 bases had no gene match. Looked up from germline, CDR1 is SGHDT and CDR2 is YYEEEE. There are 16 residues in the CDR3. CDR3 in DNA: TGTGCCAGCAGCTTTCCTAGGGGGCATGGCAATCAGCCCCAGCATTTT. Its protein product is CASSFPRGHGNQPQHF. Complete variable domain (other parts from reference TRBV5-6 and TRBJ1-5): DAGVTQSPTHLIKTRGQQVTLRCSPKSGHDTVSWYQQALGQGPQFIFQYYEEEERQRGNFPDRFSGHQFPNYSSELNVNALLLGDSALYLCASSFPRGHGNQPQHFGDGTRLSIL.

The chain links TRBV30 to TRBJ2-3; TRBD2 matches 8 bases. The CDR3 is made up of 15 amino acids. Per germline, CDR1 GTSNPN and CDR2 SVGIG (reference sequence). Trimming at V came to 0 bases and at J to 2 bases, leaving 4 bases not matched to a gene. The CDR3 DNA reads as TGTGCCTGGAGTGTAGCGGGGGCCAACACAGATACGCAGTATTTT. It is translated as CAWSVAGANTDTQYF.

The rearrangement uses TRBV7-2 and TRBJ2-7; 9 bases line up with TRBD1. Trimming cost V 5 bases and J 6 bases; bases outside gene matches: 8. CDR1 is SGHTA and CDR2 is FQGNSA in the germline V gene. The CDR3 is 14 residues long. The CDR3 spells CASSLLGTGREQYF. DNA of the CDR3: TGTGCCAGCAGCCTTCTTGGGACAGGGCGCGAGCAGTACTTC.

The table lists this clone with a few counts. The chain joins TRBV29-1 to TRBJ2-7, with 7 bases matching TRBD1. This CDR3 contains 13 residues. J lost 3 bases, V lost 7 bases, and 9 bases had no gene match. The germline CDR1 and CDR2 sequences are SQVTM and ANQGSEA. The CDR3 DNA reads TGCAGCGCCACCGGGACAGCATACTACGAGCAGTACTTC. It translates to CSATGTAYYEQYF.

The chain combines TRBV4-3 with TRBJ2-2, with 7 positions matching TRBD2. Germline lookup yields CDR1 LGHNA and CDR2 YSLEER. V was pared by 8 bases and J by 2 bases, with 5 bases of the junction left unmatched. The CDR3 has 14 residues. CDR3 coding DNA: TGCGCCAGCCGGCCGGGGGGTAACACCGGGGAGCTGTTTTTT. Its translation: CASRPGGNTGELFF.

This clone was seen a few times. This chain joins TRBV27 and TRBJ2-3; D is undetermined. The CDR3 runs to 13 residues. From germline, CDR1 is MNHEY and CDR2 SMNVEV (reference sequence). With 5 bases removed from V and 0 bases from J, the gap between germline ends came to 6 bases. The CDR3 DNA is TGTGCCAGCAGTCGGCCTAGCACAGATACGCAGTATTTT. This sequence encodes CASSRPSTDTQYF.

The chain's CDR3 is CASSESTLGANVLTF. CDR3 nucleotide sequence: TGTGCCAGCAGTGAATCAACACTAGGGGCCAACGTCCTGACTTTC. V usage is TRBV6-1 and J usage is TRBJ2-6, with no clear D. The CDR3 runs 15 residues. CDR1 and CDR2 (germline): MNHNS, SASEGT. Trimming cost V 2 bases and J 4 bases, with 9 bases left between them.

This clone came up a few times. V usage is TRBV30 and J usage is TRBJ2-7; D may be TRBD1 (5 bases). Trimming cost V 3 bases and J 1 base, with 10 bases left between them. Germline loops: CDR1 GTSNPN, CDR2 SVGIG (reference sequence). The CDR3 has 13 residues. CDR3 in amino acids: CAWSPQGSYEQYF. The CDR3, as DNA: TGTGCCTGGAGCCCGCAGGGTTCCTACGAGCAGTACTTC.

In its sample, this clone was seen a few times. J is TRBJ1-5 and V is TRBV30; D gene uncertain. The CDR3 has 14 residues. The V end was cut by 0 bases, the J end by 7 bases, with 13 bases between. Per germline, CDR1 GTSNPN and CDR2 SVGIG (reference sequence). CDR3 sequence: CAWSVLSQTQPQHF. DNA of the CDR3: TGTGCCTGGAGTGTTCTCAGCCAAACGCAGCCCCAGCATTTT.

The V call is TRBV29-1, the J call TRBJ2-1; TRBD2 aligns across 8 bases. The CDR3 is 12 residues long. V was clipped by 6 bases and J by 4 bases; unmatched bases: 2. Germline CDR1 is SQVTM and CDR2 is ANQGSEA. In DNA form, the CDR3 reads TGCAGCGTCCCTAGCGGGTACAATGAGCAGTTCTTC. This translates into CSVPSGYNEQFF.

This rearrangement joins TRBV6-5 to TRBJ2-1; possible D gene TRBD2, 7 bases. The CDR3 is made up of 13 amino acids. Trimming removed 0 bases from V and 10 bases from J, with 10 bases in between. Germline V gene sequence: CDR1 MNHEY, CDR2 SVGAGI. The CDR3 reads CASSYSGGREQFF. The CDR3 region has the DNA TGTGCCAGCAGTTACTCGGGGGGGCGGGAGCAGTTCTTC.

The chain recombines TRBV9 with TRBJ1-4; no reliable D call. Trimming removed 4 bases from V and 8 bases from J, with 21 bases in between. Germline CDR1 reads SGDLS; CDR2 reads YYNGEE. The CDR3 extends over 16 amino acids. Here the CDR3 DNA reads TGTGCCAGCAGCCCCCTTCGTAAGGTTGGTCGCGAAAAACTGTTTTTT. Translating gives CASSPLRKVGREKLFF.

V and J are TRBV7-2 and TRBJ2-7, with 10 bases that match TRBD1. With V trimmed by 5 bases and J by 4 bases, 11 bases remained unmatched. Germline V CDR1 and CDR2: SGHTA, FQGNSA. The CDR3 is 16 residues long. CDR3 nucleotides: TGTGCCAGCAGCGTTTTACCGGGACAGGGGTTGTACGAGCAGTACTTC. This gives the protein CASSVLPGQGLYEQYF.

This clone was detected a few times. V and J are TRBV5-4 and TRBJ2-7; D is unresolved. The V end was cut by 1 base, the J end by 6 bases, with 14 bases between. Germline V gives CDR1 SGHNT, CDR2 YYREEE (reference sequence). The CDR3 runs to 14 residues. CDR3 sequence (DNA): TGTGCCAGCAGCTTGTTGGCGGAAGGATCCGAGCAGTACTTC. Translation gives CASSLLAEGSEQYF.

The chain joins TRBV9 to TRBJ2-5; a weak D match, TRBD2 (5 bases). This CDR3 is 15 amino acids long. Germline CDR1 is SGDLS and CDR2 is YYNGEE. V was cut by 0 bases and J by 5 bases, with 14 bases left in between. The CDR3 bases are TGTGCCAGCAGCGTAGGTGTTAGCGACTGGGAGACCCAGTACTTC. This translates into CASSVGVSDWETQYF.